The next 17 T cell receptor beta chains were all read from a single sample in a study of cytomegalovirus exposure and HLA in healthy donors (dated 2017 in TCRdb). Library preparation was by the immunoSEQ multiplex PCR assay. A mixture of 60 forward primers for TCR Vbeta segments and 13 reverse primers for TCR Jbeta segments was used in the multiplex PCR. TCRdb carries this immuneACCESS record with in-frame sequences only. Its versions omit some clonotypes, under half of them owing to an unresolved V gene in the studies checked, with the rest unexplained. The sample contains 190,000 or so clones, about 80% of them found a single time. Clones ranked in the top ten supply about 10% of the sample. Sequenced sample: PBMCs. These receptors were obtained from a woman in her forties or fifties in good health and CMV-seropositive.

The V and J genes are TRBV9 and TRBJ2-1; 10 nucleotides line up with TRBD2. The germline V gene encodes CDR1 SGDLS and CDR2 YYNGEE. Germline trimming cut 0 bases from V and 6 bases from J; bases unmatched to any gene: 3. The CDR3 runs 15 residues. Here the CDR3 reads CASSVVAGGSNEQFF. As DNA, the CDR3 is TGTGCCAGCAGCGTAGTAGCGGGGGGCAGCAATGAGCAGTTCTTC.

With regard to this clone: This sample includes further DNA sequences coding for the same CDR3. V is TRBV18 and J is TRBJ1-4; D may be TRBD1 (6 bases). From germline, CDR1 is KGHSH and CDR2 LQKENI. This CDR3 contains 13 residues. V lost 3 bases and J 8 bases, leaving 10 bases between the germline ends. The CDR3 sequence: CASSPGRGEKLFF. CDR3 DNA sequence: TGTGCCAGCTCACCGGGCAGGGGAGAAAAACTGTTTTTT.

This clone has only a few counts. The chain combines TRBV19 with TRBJ2-5; D remains ambiguous. CDR3 length: 13 amino acids. CDR1 and CDR2 from the germline V gene are LNHDA and SQIVND (reference sequence). Trimming cost V 7 bases and J 5 bases, with 14 bases left between them. Written as DNA, the CDR3 is TGTGCCAGTACCCGCGGATTGTGGGAGACCCAGTACTTC. It specifies CASTRGLWETQYF.

V is TRBV29-1 and J is TRBJ2-5, with TRBD1 matching 8 bases. In germline, CDR1 is SQVTM, CDR2 ANQGSEA. The CDR3 runs to 13 residues. With V trimmed by 4 bases and J by 4 bases, 5 bases remained unmatched. CDR3 nucleotide sequence: TGCAGCGTTGGGGACAGGTTGGGAGAGACCCAGTACTTC. Translation gives CSVGDRLGETQYF.

CDR3 amino acids: CASKGRPTNYGYTF. CDR3 DNA: TGTGCCAGCAAAGGGAGACCGACTAACTATGGCTACACCTTC. V usage is TRBV27 and J usage is TRBJ1-2; no definite D call. The ends were cut back, 7 bases at V and 0 bases at J, with 12 bases in the middle. The V gene's germline CDR1 is MNHEY and CDR2 SMNVEV (reference sequence). CDR3 length: 14 residues.

CDR3: CASSPSGQENNEQFF. The CDR3, as DNA: TGTGCCAGTAGTCCCTCGGGACAGGAAAACAATGAGCAGTTCTTC. The gene calls are TRBV19 and TRBJ2-1; 8 bases are a match to TRBD1. This CDR3 region has 15 residues. Germline assignment: CDR1 LNHDA and CDR2 SQIVND (reference sequence). J was trimmed by 5 bases and V by 5 bases; bases with no gene match: 8. Supplemented by reference TRBV19 and TRBJ2-1, the full variable domain reads DGGITQSPKYLFRKEGQNVTLSCEQNLNHDAMYWYRQDPGQGLRLIYYSQIVNDFQKGDIAEGYSVSREKKESFPLTVTSAQKNPTAFYLCASSPSGQENNEQFFGPGTRLTVL.

This sequence joins TRBV19 and TRBJ1-2; 10 positions match TRBD1. The V gene end was trimmed by 4 bases and the J gene end by 7 bases; junction bases not matched to a gene: 9. The CDR3 is 15 residues long. Per germline, CDR1 LNHDA and CDR2 SQIVND (reference sequence). The CDR3 spells CASSKDRGSGFGYTF. DNA for the CDR3: TGTGCCAGTAGTAAGGACAGGGGGTCCGGTTTTGGCTACACCTTC.

This clone was counted only a few times. The gene calls are TRBV5-8 and TRBJ2-7; D gene ambiguous. Germline CDR1 is SGHTS and CDR2 is YDEGEE. Trimming pared 0 bases from V and 13 bases from J, leaving 8 bases between. The CDR3 loop spans 10 amino acids. CDR3 sequence: CASSLVTRYF. The CDR3 DNA follows: TGTGCCAGCAGCTTGGTGACTCGCTACTTC.

The V and J genes are TRBV7-6 and TRBJ2-1; D uncertain. CDR3 length: 13 amino acids. With 1 base removed from V and 7 bases from J, the gap between germline ends came to 8 bases. Germline V gives CDR1 SGHVS, CDR2 FNYEAQ. The CDR3 region has the DNA TGTGCCAGCAGCTTAGGTTGGCTTAATGAGCAGTTCTTC. It specifies CASSLGWLNEQFF.

The V call is TRBV10-3, the J call TRBJ1-1; a weak D match, TRBD1 (5 bases). This CDR3 comprises 16 residues. Trimming shortened V by 4 bases and J by 4 bases, and 19 bases separated the two germline ends. Germline V CDR1 and CDR2: ENHRY, SYGVKD. CDR3 amino acids: CAISAGPQGGGTEAFF. The DNA of the CDR3 is TGTGCCATCAGTGCCGGACCGCAGGGAGGTGGCACTGAAGCTTTCTTT.

J is TRBJ1-4 and V is TRBV27; perhaps TRBD1 as D (5 bases). The CDR3 has 16 amino acids. V gave up 4 bases and J gave up 5 bases, with 17 bases separating them. Germline CDR1 MNHEY, CDR2 SMNVEV (reference sequence). CDR3 nucleotides: TGTGCCAGCAGTTACAAACCGACAGTGCGAAATGAAAAACTGTTTTTT. Its protein is CASSYKPTVRNEKLFF.

The rearrangement links TRBV11-1 to TRBJ2-1; TRBD1 agrees at 10 bases. Per germline, CDR1 SGHAT and CDR2 FQDESV (reference sequence). This CDR3 contains 16 residues. With 5 bases clipped from V and 3 bases from J, the junction kept 7 bases outside the gene matches. The DNA for the CDR3 is TGTGCCAGCAGCCCCAGGACAGGGGGGCTCTACAATGAGCAGTTCTTC. Translation gives CASSPRTGGLYNEQFF.

The J gene is TRBJ1-2, the V gene TRBV7-9; 9 bases are a match to TRBD1. Germline-derived CDR1 and CDR2 are SEHNR and FQNEAQ (reference sequence). After removal of 4 bases from V and 0 bases from J, the junction contained 6 bases not matched to a gene. The CDR3 is 16 amino acids. The CDR3 nucleotides are TGTGCCAGCAGCTCTGGGACAGGGCCTACTAACTATGGCTACACCTTC. Encoded protein: CASSSGTGPTNYGYTF.

V usage is TRBV9 and J usage is TRBJ2-5; TRBD2 matches 10 bases. The germline V gene has CDR1 SGDLS and CDR2 YYNGEE. V lost 0 bases, J lost 1 base, and 15 bases stayed unmatched. This CDR3 has 20 amino acids. The CDR3 reads CASSVGPAGGMGGGQETQYF. The CDR3 DNA sequence: TGTGCCAGCAGCGTAGGTCCAGCGGGGGGGATGGGGGGGGGCCAAGAGACCCAGTACTTC.

The chain has TRBV6-1 and TRBJ1-2, with 7 bases that match TRBD1. From germline, CDR1 is MNHNS and CDR2 SASEGT. The length of the CDR3 is 13 residues. The trim removed 3 bases at V and 10 bases at J, leaving 8 bases unmatched. CDR3 sequence (DNA): TGTGCCAGCAGTGACTCACGTGGGACAGACTACACCTTC. Translation: CASSDSRGTDYTF.

V is TRBV27 and J is TRBJ2-7, with 7 bases that match TRBD2. The V and J ends lost 6 bases and 1 base, in that order; junction bases with no gene match: 9. The germline CDR1 and CDR2 sequences are MNHEY and SMNVEV (reference sequence). The CDR3 sequence is 15 residues long. The CDR3 protein is CASSTVGGTSYEQYF. CDR3 nucleotide sequence: TGTGCCAGCAGCACCGTCGGGGGGACTTCCTACGAGCAGTACTTC.

The chain carries TRBV27 and TRBJ2-3; a weak D match, TRBD2 (6 bases). Between the trimmed V and J ends, which lost 8 bases and 4 bases, there was a span of 13 bases. This CDR3 contains 13 residues. Per germline, CDR1 MNHEY and CDR2 SMNVEV (reference sequence). DNA of the CDR3: TGTGCCAGCGCACATGGGGGGTCAGATACGCAGTATTTT. It codes for CASAHGGSDTQYF.